The 24 T cell receptor beta chains below were found in one sample sequenced in a study of control samples from healthy donors and cancer patients. Sequencing used immunoSEQ multiplex PCR; TCRdb keeps in-frame clones, though not all of them. The sample records around 190,000 clones, around 91% being singletons. What was sequenced was blood. These receptors all stem from a woman aged 45-59 years in good health.

A note on this clone: One end of the junction does not line up with germline, which may come from a read error. The chain uses TRBV18 and TRBJ1-4, with D uncertain. This CDR3 contains 12 residues. Germline CDR1 and CDR2: KGHSH and LQKENI. CDR3 bases: TGTGCCAGCTCACCCATTAATGAAAGACTGTTTTTT. The encoded protein is CASSPINERLFF.

This rearrangement joins TRBV29-1 to TRBJ1-1; weak D call: TRBD1 (6 bases). The CDR3 consists of 13 residues. Germline V gives CDR1 SQVTM, CDR2 ANQGSEA. V shed 7 bases and J shed 0 bases, with 12 bases lying between them. CDR3 coding DNA: TGCAGCGCTACCGGACAGTTGAACACTGAAGCTTTCTTT. This gives the protein CSATGQLNTEAFF.

Comment on this clone: Other DNA sequences in this specimen translate into the identical CDR3. The CDR3 reads CSARGGNEQFF. In DNA, the CDR3 is TGCAGTGCTAGAGGGGGCAATGAGCAGTTCTTC. The rearrangement uses TRBV20-1 and TRBJ2-1; unclear D gene. The V end lost 1 base, the J end lost 6 bases, and 4 bases lay between the germline ends. The germline V gene encodes CDR1 DFQATT and CDR2 SNEGSKA (reference sequence). The CDR3 has 11 residues.

V and J are TRBV2 and TRBJ1-1, with D possibly matching TRBD1 (5 bases). Trimming cost V 1 base and J 10 bases, with 22 bases left between them. CDR1 SNHLY and CDR2 FYNNEI come from the germline V gene. This CDR3 contains 16 residues. CDR3: CASSEETAPFTGPAFF. CDR3 sequence (DNA): TGTGCCAGCAGTGAAGAGACAGCTCCCTTTACGGGACCAGCTTTCTTT.

V gene TRBV19 combines with J gene TRBJ1-3; D is possibly TRBD1 (6 bases). Germline V gives CDR1 LNHDA, CDR2 SQIVND (reference sequence). V was shortened by 3 bases and J by 4 bases, with 16 bases between the two germline ends. CDR3 size: 16 residues. The CDR3 is CASSILFDRTGNTIYF. The CDR3 DNA reads as TGTGCCAGTAGTATCTTATTCGACAGGACCGGAAACACCATATATTTT.

This rearrangement joins TRBV5-4 to TRBJ2-3; 9 bases align to TRBD1. This CDR3 region has 15 residues. The V segment lost 3 bases and the J segment 3 bases; nucleotides outside the gene matches: 5. Germline CDR1 and CDR2: SGHNT and YYREEE (reference sequence). The chain's CDR3 is CASSSPGQGTDTQYF. The CDR3 DNA reads as TGTGCCAGCAGCTCGCCGGGACAGGGTACAGATACGCAGTATTTT.

The chain joins TRBV19 to TRBJ2-7, with D unresolved. The CDR3 has 13 amino acids. The V end lost 2 bases, the J end lost 3 bases, and 8 bases lay between the germline ends. The germline V gene encodes CDR1 LNHDA and CDR2 SQIVND (reference sequence). The CDR3 is CASSISGNYEQYF. In DNA form, the CDR3 reads TGTGCCAGTAGTATAAGTGGGAACTACGAGCAGTACTTC.

This rearrangement joins TRBV19 to TRBJ1-1; 12 nucleotides align to TRBD1. Trimming cost V 3 bases and J 11 bases; bases outside gene matches: 4. The germline CDR1 and CDR2 sequences are LNHDA and SQIVND (reference sequence). This CDR3 has 13 amino acids. The CDR3 DNA is TGTGCCAGTAGTATCGCGGGACAGGGGGCGGCTTTCTTT. Translated: CASSIAGQGAAFF.

V is TRBV9 and J is TRBJ2-2, with no clear D. V was trimmed by 4 bases and J by 5 bases, leaving 6 bases between them. Germline CDR1 reads SGDLS; CDR2 reads YYNGEE. The CDR3 is 12 amino acids. This CDR3 reads CASSPWTGELFF. The CDR3 DNA is TGTGCCAGCAGCCCCTGGACCGGGGAGCTGTTTTTT.

This chain joins TRBV2 and TRBJ1-1; no firm D call. Trimming shortened V by 3 bases and J by 3 bases, and 8 bases separated the two germline ends. Per germline, CDR1 SNHLY and CDR2 FYNNEI. CDR3 length: 13 amino acids. The CDR3 protein is CASSDMGDTEAFF. The DNA for the CDR3 is TGTGCCAGCAGTGATATGGGTGACACTGAAGCTTTCTTT.

The chain uses TRBV2 and TRBJ2-3; D may be TRBD2 (6 bases). Trimming pared 7 bases from V and 3 bases from J, leaving 14 bases between. The CDR3 loop spans 14 amino acids. Germline loops: CDR1 SNHLY, CDR2 FYNNEI. CDR3 coding DNA: TGTGCCAGCACCGACGGGAGCAAAACAGATACGCAGTATTTT. It is translated as CASTDGSKTDTQYF.

This chain uses TRBV3-1 (or the pseudogene TRBV3-2) with TRBJ2-7, with no clear D. The CDR3 runs 12 residues. Trimming left V 5 bases short and J 3 bases short, with 8 bases between. Germline loops: CDR1 LGHDT, CDR2 YNNKEL (reference sequence). The CDR3 spells CASSRASYEQYF. The CDR3 DNA reads as TGTGCCAGCAGCAGAGCAAGCTACGAGCAGTACTTC.

The chain recombines TRBV28 with TRBJ1-5; D possibly corresponds to TRBD1 (6 bases). Germline lookup yields CDR1 MDHEN and CDR2 SYDVKM. V lost 2 bases to trimming and J lost 6 bases, with 14 bases between them. The CDR3 has 15 residues. CDR3 residues: CASSLGAGERQPQHF. Here the CDR3 DNA reads TGTGCCAGCAGTTTAGGGGCAGGGGAACGTCAGCCCCAGCATTTT.

In nucleotides, the CDR3 is TGTGCCAGCAGCTCCAAGGGTCCTGACGAGCAGTACTTC. Its protein product is CASSSKGPDEQYF. The chain is built from TRBV7-9 and TRBJ2-7; no clear D gene. This CDR3 contains 13 residues. Germline-derived CDR1 and CDR2 are SEHNR and FQNEAQ (reference sequence). V shed 4 bases and J shed 5 bases, with 12 bases lying between them.

The V call is TRBV5-6, the J call TRBJ2-3, with D perhaps assigned TRBD1 or TRBD2 (5 bases each). CDR1 is SGHDT, CDR2 YYEEEE, per germline. The CDR3 spans 14 residues. Trimming removed 2 bases from V and 0 bases from J, with 7 bases in between. CDR3 nucleotides: TGTGCCAGCAGCTTCGGGGCTAGCACAGATACGCAGTATTTT. This translates into CASSFGASTDTQYF.

The chain couples TRBV28 to TRBJ1-5; 9 bases line up with TRBD1. This CDR3 contains 15 residues. V dropped 6 bases and J dropped 6; count of bases not matched to a gene: 9. Per germline, CDR1 MDHEN and CDR2 SYDVKM. The CDR3 nucleotides are TGTGCCAGCAGACCACAGGGGGCCAGGGTTCAGCCCCAGCATTTT. Its translation is CASRPQGARVQPQHF.

The rearrangement joins TRBV18 to TRBJ1-1; D possibly corresponds to TRBD1 (5 bases). CDR1 is KGHSH and CDR2 is LQKENI in the germline V gene. The V end lost 2 bases, the J end lost 8 bases, and 12 bases lay between the germline ends. The CDR3 has 13 residues. DNA of the CDR3: TGTGCCAGCTCACCAGAGGTAAGGGGCGAAGCTTTCTTT. Amino acid sequence: CASSPEVRGEAFF.

This chain links TRBV11-2 with TRBJ2-1; TRBD1 matches 8 bases. Germline V gives CDR1 SGHAT, CDR2 FQNNGV. Trimming took 4 bases from V and 4 from J; bases not matched to a gene: 15. The CDR3 has 18 residues. The CDR3 is CASSSDRESLQLYNEQFF. The CDR3 region has the DNA TGTGCCAGCAGCTCGGACAGGGAGAGCCTTCAGTTGTACAATGAGCAGTTCTTC.

The rearrangement links TRBV29-1 to TRBJ1-2; 10 positions match TRBD1. The CDR3 consists of 15 residues. V shed 5 bases and J 1 base; nucleotides not matched to a gene: 7. Germline V lookup: CDR1 SQVTM, CDR2 ANQGSEA. The CDR3 region has the DNA TGCAGCGTTCGACAGGGGGCGCAGCTTAACTATGGCTACACCTTC. It translates to CSVRQGAQLNYGYTF.

The rearrangement joins TRBV20-1 to TRBJ1-2, with 8 bases identical to TRBD1. V gave up 3 bases and J gave up 4 bases; unmatched junction bases: 7. The CDR3 spans 14 residues. The germline CDR1 and CDR2 sequences are DFQATT and SNEGSKA (reference sequence). The DNA for the CDR3 is TGCAGTGCTAGTTCAGGGGGCAACGTCTATGGCTACACCTTC. Protein product: CSASSGGNVYGYTF.

The genes are TRBV15 and TRBJ2-7; weak D call: TRBD1 (5 bases). The CDR3 is made up of 14 amino acids. CDR1 is LNHNV and CDR2 is YYDKDF in the germline V gene (reference sequence). Trimming removed 0 bases from V and 4 bases from J, with 10 bases in between. DNA of the CDR3: TGTGCCACCAGCAGAGATAGGGGCCCTTACGAGCAGTACTTC. The encoded protein is CATSRDRGPYEQYF. The variable domain in full, with the rest retrieved from reference TRBV15 and TRBJ2-7, is DAMVIQNPRYQVTQFGKPVTLSCSQTLNHNVMYWYQQKSSQAPKLLFHYYDKDFNNEADTPDNFQSRRPNTSFCFLDIRSPGLGDTAMYLCATSRDRGPYEQYFGPGTRLTVT.

The chain employs TRBV27 and TRBJ1-6; D perhaps matches TRBD1 (5 bases). This CDR3 comprises 13 residues. Germline CDR1 MNHEY, CDR2 SMNVEV (reference sequence). The germline V and J ends were trimmed by 3 bases and 10 bases, with 10 bases remaining between them. The CDR3 loop is CASSLGGWSPLHF. The CDR3 DNA reads as TGTGCCAGCAGTTTGGGGGGATGGTCACCCCTCCACTTT.

The chain uses TRBV5-1 and TRBJ2-7; D may be TRBD2 (5 bases). This CDR3 has 15 amino acids. V gave up 0 bases and J gave up 5 bases, with 15 bases separating them. Germline loops: CDR1 SGHRS, CDR2 YFSETQ. The chain's CDR3 is CASSLERAGVDEQYF. CDR3 nucleotide sequence: TGCGCCAGCAGCTTGGAGAGGGCTGGGGTCGACGAGCAGTACTTC. Based on the CDR3 plus reference TRBV5-1 and TRBJ2-7, the full variable domain is KAGVTQTPRYLIKTRGQQVTLSCSPISGHRSVSWYQQTPGQGLQFLFEYFSETQRNKGNFPGRFSGRQFSNSRSEMNVSTLELGDSALYLCASSLERAGVDEQYFGPGTRLTVT.

The V and J genes are TRBV10-3 and TRBJ2-7; D call uncertain. From germline, CDR1 is ENHRY and CDR2 SYGVKD. The CDR3 consists of 13 residues. Trimming left V 6 bases short and J 0 bases short, with 9 bases between. CDR3 loop: CAIRRDSSYEQYF. Here the CDR3 DNA reads TGTGCCATCAGAAGGGATAGCTCCTACGAGCAGTACTTC.